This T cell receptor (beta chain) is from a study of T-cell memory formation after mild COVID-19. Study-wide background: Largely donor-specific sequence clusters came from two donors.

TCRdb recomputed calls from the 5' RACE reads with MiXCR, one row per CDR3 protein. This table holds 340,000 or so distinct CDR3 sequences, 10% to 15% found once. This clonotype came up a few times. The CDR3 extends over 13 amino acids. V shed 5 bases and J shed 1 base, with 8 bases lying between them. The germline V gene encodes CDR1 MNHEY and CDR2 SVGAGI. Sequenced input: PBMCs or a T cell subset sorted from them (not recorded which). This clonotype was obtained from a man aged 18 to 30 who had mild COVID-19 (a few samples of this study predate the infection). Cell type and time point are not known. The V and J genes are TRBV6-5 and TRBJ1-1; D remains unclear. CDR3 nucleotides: TGTGCCAGCAGTGTACCGGGGAACACTGAAGCTTTCTTT. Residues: CASSVPGNTEAFF.